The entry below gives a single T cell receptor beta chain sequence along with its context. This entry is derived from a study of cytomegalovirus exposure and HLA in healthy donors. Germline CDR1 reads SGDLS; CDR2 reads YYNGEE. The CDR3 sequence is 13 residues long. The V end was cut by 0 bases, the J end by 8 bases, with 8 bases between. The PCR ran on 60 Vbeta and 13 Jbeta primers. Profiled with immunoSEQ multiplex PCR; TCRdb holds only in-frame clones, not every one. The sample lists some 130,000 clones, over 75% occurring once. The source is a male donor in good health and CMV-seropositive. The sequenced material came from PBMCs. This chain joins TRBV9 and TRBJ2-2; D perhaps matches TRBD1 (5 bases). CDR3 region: CASSVGGLGELFF. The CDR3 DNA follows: TGTGCCAGCAGCGTAGGGGGCCTAGGGGAGCTGTTTTTT.